The T cell receptor (beta chain) described here comes from a study of metastatic and nonmetastatic thyroid tumors. Study outcomes and limitations: Within blood and tumor, benign nodules reportedly had significantly lower TCR beta diversity than malignant thyroid tumors did.

This clone was seen many times. Its antigen is currently unknown. No treatment of any kind had been given to any patient before thyroid surgery. Per germline, CDR1 LNHNV and CDR2 YYDKDF (reference sequence). The CDR3 spans 16 residues. The V segment lost 4 bases and the J segment 3 bases; nucleotides outside the gene matches: 8. Methods used by the authors: Construction of a distant-metastasis classifier for papillary thyroid cancer relied on CDR3 differences across clinicopathological groups. MiXCR re-clonotyped the PCR reads for TCRdb. The V and J calls were determined by TCRdb, not by the authors. The table shows 30,000 to 40,000 clones, with around 23% occurring only once.

This clonotype was sampled from a male donor with papillary thyroid cancer or a benign thyroid nodule (not recorded which). Some clones in this sample may be carry-over from other donors' samples. The sample taken for sequencing was tumor tissue. The rearrangement joins TRBV15 to TRBJ2-2, with TRBD2 matching 7 bases. CDR3: CATSKGLADHTGELFF. CDR3 bases: TGTGCCACCAGCAAAGGGCTAGCGGATCACACCGGGGAGCTGTTTTTT.